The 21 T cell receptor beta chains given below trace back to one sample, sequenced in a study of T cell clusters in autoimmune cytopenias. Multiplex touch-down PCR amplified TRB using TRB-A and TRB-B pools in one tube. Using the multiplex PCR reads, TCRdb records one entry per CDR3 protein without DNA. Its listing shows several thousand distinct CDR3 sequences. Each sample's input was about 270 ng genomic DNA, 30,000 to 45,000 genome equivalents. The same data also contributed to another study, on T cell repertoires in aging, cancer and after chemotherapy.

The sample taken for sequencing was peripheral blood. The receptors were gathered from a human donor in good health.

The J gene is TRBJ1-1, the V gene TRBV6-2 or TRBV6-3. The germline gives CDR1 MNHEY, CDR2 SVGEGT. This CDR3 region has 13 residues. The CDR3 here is CASSDGENTEAFF.

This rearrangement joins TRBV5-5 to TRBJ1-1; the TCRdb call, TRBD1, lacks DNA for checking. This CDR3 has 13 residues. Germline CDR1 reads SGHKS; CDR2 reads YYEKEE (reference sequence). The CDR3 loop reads CASTPRLGGAGFF. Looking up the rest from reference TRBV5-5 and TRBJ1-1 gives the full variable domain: DAGVTQSPTHLIKTRGQQVTLRCSPISGHKSVSWYQQVLGQGPQFIFQYYEKEERGRGNFPDRFSARQFPNYSSELNVNALLLGDSALYLCASTPRLGGAGFFGQGTRLTVV.

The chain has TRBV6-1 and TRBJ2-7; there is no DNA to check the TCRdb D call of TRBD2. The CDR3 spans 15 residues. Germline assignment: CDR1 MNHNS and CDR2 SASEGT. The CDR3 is CASSDLSAGAGEQYF.

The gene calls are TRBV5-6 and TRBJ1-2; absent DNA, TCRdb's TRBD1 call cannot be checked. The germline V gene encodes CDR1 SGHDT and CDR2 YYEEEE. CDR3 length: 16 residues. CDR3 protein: CASSLAPGQGNYGYTF.

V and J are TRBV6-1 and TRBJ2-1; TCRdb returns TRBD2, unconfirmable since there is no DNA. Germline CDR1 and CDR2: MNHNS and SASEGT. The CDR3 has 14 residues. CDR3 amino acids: CASSFDSGRGEQFF.

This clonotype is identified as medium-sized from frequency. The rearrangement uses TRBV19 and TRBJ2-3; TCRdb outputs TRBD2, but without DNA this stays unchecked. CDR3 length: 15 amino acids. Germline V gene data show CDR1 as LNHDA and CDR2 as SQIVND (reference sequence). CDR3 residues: CASSSGLAGGGTQYF.

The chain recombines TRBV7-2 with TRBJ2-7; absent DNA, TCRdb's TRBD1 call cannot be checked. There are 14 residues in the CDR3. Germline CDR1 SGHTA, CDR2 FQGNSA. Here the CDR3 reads CASSLGAGAYEQYF.

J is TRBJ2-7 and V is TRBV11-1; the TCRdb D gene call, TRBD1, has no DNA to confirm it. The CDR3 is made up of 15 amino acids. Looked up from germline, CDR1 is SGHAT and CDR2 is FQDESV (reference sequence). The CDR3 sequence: CASTRDRGMSYEQYF.

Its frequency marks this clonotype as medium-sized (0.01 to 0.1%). The CDR3 protein is CASSFPDAGNTIYF. V and J are TRBV12-3 or TRBV12-4 and TRBJ1-3. The CDR3 is 14 residues long.

CDR3 region: CASSPRPGGKLFF. V is TRBV7-2 and J is TRBJ1-4; with no DNA, the TCRdb D assignment of TRBD1 cannot be verified. Looked up from germline, CDR1 is SGHTA and CDR2 is FQGNSA. CDR3 length: 13 amino acids.

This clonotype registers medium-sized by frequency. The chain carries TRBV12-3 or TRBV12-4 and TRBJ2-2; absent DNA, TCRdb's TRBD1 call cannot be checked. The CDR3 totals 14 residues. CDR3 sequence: CASREGGGTGELFF.

The CDR3: CASSIRTGEEDTQYF. V is TRBV5-1 and J is TRBJ2-3; without DNA, the TCRdb call of TRBD1 cannot be checked. Germline loops: CDR1 SGHRS, CDR2 YFSETQ. CDR3 length equals 15 residues.

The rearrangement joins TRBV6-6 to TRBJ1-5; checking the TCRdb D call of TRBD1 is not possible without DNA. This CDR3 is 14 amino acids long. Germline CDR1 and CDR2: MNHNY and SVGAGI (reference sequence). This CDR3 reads CASMGTAGVQPQHF.

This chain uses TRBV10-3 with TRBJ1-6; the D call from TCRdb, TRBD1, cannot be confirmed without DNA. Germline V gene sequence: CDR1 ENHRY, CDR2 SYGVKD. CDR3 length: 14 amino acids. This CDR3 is CASQGADYNSPLHF.

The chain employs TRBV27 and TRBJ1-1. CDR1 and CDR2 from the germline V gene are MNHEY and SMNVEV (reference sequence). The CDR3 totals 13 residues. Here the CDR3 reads CASRNDLNTEAFF.

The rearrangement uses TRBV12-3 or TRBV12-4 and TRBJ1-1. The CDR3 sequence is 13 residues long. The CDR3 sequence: CASSLGKNTEAFF.

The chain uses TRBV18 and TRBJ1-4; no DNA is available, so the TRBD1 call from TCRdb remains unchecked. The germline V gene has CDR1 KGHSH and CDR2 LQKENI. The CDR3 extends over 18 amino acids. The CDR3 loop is CASSEPGQGRQGNEKLFF.

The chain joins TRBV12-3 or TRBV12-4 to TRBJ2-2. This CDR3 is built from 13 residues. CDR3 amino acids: CASSLYNTGELFF.

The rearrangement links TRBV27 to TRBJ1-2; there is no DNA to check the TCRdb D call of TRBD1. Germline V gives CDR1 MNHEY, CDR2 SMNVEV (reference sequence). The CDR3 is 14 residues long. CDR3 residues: CASSLQAATGGYTF.

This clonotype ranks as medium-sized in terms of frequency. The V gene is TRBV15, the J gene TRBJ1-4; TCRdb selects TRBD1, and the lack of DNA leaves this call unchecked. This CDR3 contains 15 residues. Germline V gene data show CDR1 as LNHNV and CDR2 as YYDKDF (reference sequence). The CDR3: CATSRLDSPNEKLFF.

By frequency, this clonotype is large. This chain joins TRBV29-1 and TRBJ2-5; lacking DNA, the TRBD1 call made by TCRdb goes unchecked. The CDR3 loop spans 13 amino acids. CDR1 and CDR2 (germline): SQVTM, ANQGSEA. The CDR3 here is CSVARTGEETQYF. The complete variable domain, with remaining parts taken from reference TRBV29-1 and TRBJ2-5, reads SAVISQKPSRDICQRGTSLTIQCQVDSQVTMMFWYRQQPGQSLTLIATANQGSEATYESGFVIDKFPISRPNLTFSTLTVSNMSPEDSSIYLCSVARTGEETQYFGPGTRLLVL.